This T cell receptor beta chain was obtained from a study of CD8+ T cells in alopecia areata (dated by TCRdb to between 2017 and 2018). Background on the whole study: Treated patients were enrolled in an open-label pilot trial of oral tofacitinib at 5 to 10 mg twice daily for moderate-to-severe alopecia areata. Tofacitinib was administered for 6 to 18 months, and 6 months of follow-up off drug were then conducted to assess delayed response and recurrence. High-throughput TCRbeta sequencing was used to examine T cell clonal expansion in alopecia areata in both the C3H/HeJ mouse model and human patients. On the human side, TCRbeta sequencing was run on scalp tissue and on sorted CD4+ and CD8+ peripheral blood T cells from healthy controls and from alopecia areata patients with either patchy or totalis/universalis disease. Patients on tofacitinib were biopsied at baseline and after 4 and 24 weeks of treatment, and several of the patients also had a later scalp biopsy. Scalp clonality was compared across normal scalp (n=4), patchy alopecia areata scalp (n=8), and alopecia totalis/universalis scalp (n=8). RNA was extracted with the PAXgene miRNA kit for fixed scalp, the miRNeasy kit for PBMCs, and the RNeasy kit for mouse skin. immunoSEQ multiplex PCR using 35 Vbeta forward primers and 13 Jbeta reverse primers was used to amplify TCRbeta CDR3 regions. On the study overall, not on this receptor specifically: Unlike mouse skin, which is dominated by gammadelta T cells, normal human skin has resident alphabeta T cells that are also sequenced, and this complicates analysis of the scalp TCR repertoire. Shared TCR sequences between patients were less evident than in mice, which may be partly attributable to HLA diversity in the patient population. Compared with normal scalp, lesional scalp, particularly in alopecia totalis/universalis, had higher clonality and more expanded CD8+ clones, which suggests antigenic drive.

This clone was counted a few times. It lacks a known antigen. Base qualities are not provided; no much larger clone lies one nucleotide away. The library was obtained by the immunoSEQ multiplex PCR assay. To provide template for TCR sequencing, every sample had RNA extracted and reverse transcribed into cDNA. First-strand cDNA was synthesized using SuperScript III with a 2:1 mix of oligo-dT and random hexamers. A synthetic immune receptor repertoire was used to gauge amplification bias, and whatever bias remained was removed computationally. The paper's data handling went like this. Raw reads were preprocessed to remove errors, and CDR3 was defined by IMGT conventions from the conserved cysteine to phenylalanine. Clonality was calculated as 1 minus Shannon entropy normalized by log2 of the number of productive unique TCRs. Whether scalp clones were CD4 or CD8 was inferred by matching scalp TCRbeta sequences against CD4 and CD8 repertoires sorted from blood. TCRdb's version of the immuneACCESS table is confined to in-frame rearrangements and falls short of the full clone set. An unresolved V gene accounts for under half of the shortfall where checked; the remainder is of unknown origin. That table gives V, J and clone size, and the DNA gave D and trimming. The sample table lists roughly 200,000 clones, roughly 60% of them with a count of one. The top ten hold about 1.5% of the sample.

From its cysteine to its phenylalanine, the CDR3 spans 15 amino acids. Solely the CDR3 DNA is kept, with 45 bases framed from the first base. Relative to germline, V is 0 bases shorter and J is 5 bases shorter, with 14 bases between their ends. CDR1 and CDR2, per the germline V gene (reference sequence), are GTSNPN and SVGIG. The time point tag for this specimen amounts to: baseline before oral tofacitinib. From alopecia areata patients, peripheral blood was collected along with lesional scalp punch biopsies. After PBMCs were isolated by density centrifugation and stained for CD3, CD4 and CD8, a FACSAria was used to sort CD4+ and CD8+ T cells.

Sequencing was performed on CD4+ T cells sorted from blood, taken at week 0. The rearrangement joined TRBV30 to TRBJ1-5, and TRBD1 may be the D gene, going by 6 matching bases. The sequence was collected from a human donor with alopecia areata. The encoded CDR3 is CAWSVRDTYYQPQHF. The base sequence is TGTGCCTGGAGTGTACGGGACACTTATTATCAGCCCCAGCATTTT.